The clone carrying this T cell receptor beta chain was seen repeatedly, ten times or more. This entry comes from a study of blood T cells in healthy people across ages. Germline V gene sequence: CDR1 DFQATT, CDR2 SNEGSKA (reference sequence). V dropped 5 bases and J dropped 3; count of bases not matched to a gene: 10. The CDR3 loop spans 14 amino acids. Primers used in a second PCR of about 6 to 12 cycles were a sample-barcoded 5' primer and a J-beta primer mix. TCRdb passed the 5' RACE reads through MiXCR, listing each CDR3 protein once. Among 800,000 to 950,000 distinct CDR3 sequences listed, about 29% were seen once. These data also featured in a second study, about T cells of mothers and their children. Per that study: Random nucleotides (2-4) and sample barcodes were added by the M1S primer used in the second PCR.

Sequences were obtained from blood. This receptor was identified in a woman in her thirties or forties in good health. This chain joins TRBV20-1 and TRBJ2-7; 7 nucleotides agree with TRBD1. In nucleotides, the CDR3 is TGCAGTGCTTTACAGGGGTCCGCTATCTACGAGCAGTACTTC. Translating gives CSALQGSAIYEQYF.